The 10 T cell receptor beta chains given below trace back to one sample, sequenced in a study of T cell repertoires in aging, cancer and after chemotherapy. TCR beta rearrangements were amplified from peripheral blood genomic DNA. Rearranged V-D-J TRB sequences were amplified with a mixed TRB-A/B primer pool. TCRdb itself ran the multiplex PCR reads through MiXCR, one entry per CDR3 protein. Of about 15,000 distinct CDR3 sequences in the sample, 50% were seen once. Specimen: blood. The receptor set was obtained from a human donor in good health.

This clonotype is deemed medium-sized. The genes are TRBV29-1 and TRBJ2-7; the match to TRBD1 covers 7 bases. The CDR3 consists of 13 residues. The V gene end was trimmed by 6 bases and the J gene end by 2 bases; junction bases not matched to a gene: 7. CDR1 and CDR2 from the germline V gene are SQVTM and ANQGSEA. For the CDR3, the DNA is TGCAGCGTCGCCGGGACAGTAACCTACGAGCAGTACTTC. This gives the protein CSVAGTVTYEQYF.

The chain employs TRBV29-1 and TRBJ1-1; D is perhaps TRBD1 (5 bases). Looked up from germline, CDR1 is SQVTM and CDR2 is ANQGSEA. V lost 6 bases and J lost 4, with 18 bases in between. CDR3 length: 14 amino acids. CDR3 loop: CSVPGWAQGTEAFF. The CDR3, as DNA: TGCAGCGTCCCCGGATGGGCCCAGGGCACTGAAGCTTTCTTT.

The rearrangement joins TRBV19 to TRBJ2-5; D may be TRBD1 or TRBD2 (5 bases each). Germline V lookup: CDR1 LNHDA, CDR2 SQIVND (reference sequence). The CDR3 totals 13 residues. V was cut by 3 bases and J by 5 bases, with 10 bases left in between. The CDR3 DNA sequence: TGTGCCAGTAGTATCCGGTGGGGGGAGACCCAGTACTTC. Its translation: CASSIRWGETQYF. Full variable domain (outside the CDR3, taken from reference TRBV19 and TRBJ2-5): DGGITQSPKYLFRKEGQNVTLSCEQNLNHDAMYWYRQDPGQGLRLIYYSQIVNDFQKGDIAEGYSVSREKKESFPLTVTSAQKNPTAFYLCASSIRWGETQYFGPGTRLLVL.

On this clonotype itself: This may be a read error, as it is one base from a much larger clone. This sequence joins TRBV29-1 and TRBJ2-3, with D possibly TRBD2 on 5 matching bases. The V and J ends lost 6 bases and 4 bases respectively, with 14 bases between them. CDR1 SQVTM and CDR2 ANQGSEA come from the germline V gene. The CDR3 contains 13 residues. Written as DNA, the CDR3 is TGCAGCGTCGGCGGGCAGTGGCCAGATACGCAGTATTTT. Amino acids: CSVGGQWPDTQYF.

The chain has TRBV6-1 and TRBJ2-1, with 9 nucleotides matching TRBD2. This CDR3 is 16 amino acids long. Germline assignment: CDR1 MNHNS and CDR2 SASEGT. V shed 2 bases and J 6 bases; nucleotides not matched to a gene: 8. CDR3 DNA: TGTGCCAGCAGTGAATCATTGGGACTAGCAAGCAATGAGCAGTTCTTC. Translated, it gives CASSESLGLASNEQFF.

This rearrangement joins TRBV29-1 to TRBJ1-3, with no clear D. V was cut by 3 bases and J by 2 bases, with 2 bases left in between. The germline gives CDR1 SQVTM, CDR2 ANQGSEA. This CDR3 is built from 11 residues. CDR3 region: CSVEAGNTIYF. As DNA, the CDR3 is TGCAGCGTTGAGGCTGGAAACACCATATATTTT.

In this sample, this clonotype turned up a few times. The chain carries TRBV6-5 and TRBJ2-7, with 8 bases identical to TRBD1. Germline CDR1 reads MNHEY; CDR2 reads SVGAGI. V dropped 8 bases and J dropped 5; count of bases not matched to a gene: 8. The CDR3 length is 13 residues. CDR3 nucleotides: TGTGCCAGCCGTCGACAGGGGAACAACGAGCAGTACTTC. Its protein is CASRRQGNNEQYF.

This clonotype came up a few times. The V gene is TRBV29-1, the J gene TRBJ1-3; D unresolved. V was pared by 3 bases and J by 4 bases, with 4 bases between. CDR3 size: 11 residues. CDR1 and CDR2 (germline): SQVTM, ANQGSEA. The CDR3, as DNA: TGCAGCGTTGAGAGCGGAAACACCATATATTTT. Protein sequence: CSVESGNTIYF.

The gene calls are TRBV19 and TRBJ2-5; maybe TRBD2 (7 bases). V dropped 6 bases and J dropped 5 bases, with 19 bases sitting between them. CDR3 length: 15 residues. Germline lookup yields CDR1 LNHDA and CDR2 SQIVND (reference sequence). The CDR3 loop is CASRGGRGRSETQYF. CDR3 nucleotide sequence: TGTGCCAGTAGGGGGGGGCGGGGTAGGTCGGAGACCCAGTACTTC. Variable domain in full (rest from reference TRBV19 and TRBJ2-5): DGGITQSPKYLFRKEGQNVTLSCEQNLNHDAMYWYRQDPGQGLRLIYYSQIVNDFQKGDIAEGYSVSREKKESFPLTVTSAQKNPTAFYLCASRGGRGRSETQYFGPGTRLLVL.

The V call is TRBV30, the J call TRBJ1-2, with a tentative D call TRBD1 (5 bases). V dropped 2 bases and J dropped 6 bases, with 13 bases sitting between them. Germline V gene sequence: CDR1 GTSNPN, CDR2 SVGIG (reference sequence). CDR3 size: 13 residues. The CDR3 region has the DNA TGTGCCTGGAGTCCATGGGGCCGGGATGGCTACACCTTC. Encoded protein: CAWSPWGRDGYTF.